Following are 3 T cell receptor beta chains from one sample sequenced in a study of cytomegalovirus exposure and HLA in healthy donors. Amplification used 60 Vbeta primers and 13 Jbeta primers. Measured with immunoSEQ multiplex PCR; TCRdb has only the in-frame clones, and not every one. The sample comprises 90,000 to 130,000 clones, 75% to 90% of which are singletons, and more than 1.5% rests with the top ten. Sequencing was done on a sample of PBMCs. These receptors came from a man aged 40-50 years in good health and CMV-seronegative.

The chain combines TRBV2 with TRBJ1-1; D perhaps matches TRBD1 (5 bases). CDR3 length equals 15 residues. V lost 4 bases, J lost 1 base, and 13 bases lay in between. Germline loops: CDR1 SNHLY, CDR2 FYNNEI. CDR3 sequence reads: CASSGATAGNTEAFF. The CDR3 DNA is TGTGCCAGCAGTGGGGCGACAGCTGGGAACACTGAAGCTTTCTTT.

V is TRBV28 and J is TRBJ2-3; TRBD1 matches 8 bases. Per germline, CDR1 MDHEN and CDR2 SYDVKM. There are 14 residues in the CDR3. The V gene end was trimmed by 5 bases and the J gene end by 6 bases; junction bases not matched to a gene: 7. The DNA of the CDR3 is TGTGCCAGCAGTACCTGGACAGGGAAGGATACGCAGTATTTT. Translating gives CASSTWTGKDTQYF.

The CDR3 is CAWCNRAGQPQHF. In DNA form, the CDR3 reads TGTGCCTGGTGTAACAGGGCGGGCCAGCCCCAGCATTTT. V is TRBV30 and J is TRBJ1-5, with D maybe TRBD1 (6 bases). CDR3 length equals 13 residues. Per the germline V gene, CDR1 is GTSNPN and CDR2 is SVGIG (reference sequence). V dropped 5 bases and J dropped 7 bases, with 15 bases sitting between them. Full variable domain (outside the CDR3, taken from reference TRBV30 and TRBJ1-5): SQTIHQWPATLVQPVGSPLSLECTVEGTSNPNLYWYRQAAGRGLQLLFYSVGIGQISSEVPQNLSASRPQDRQFILSSKKLLLSDSGFYLCAWCNRAGQPQHFGDGTRLSIL.